This T cell receptor (beta chain) was sequenced in a study of cytomegalovirus exposure and HLA in healthy donors. Regarding the study as a whole: Reportedly, TCR beta sequences accurately predicted HLA-A and HLA-B alleles in most subjects. It is likely that the observed cluster of highly shared sequence variants was a sequencing artifact.

Researchers ran the PCR with 60 Vbeta and 13 Jbeta primers. Profiled with immunoSEQ multiplex PCR; TCRdb holds only in-frame clones, not every one. This table has about 200,000 clones, around 75% appearing once. In regard to this clone: Its matching antigen is unknown.

The CDR3 loop spans 14 amino acids. Trimming shortened V by 5 bases and J by 2 bases, and 13 bases separated the two germline ends. Germline CDR1 SGHNT, CDR2 YENEEA. The sample comprised PBMCs. The sequence came from a male donor in good health and CMV-seropositive. V and J are TRBV11-3 and TRBJ2-7; D is possibly TRBD2 (6 bases). The CDR3 DNA sequence: TGTGCCAGCAGCCAGGAGGAGGGGCCCTACGAGCAGTACTTC. Its protein is CASSQEEGPYEQYF.